Listed here is a single T cell receptor (beta chain). The antigen is undetermined. These data are taken from a study of shared clonotypes between healthy human individuals. Findings of the study overall: Sequencing depth was expected to affect clonotype sharing among donors.

Germline values: CDR1 MNHNS, CDR2 SASEGT. Trimming took 6 bases from V and 0 from J; bases not matched to a gene: 6. The CDR3 is 15 residues long. Each subset's genomic DNA was split evenly across several immunoSEQ plates. Researchers sequenced unsorted PBMC DNA using ten immunoSEQ deep assay plates. TCRdb's table, derived via immunoSEQ multiplex PCR, lists solely in-frame clones and lacks some. Of about 480,000 clones listed, roughly 78% are singletons. Material for sequencing was PBMCs. The rearrangement joins TRBV6-1 to TRBJ2-7, with 9 nucleotides matching TRBD2. This TCR derives from a woman aged 40 to 55 in good health. Some clones in this sample may be carry-over from other donors' samples. The CDR3 DNA reads TGTGCCAGCAGAGCGACTAGCGGAAGCTCCTACGAGCAGTACTTC. Amino acids: CASRATSGSSYEQYF.